This T cell receptor beta chain was recorded in a study of shared T cell receptors in the human thymus. Trimming removed 4 bases from V and 5 bases from J; junction bases left unmatched: 15. This CDR3 is built from 17 residues. CDR1 and CDR2 (germline): SGDLS, YYNGEE. Assay used: immunoSEQ multiplex PCR; TCRdb lists only in-frame clones, some missing. The sample carries approximately 760,000 clones, around 85% recorded once. The same data also went into a second study, on human thymus T cells. That study reports: Thymus was obtained from resections taken during corrective heart surgery. Usage of V and J genes appeared biased in thymic and blood repertoires. Unrelated individuals were reported by related research to share highly overlapping thymic repertoires.

The sequence was obtained from a girl under two years old with a congenital heart defect. The J gene is TRBJ2-3, the V gene TRBV9; 8 bases are a match to TRBD2. The sample consisted of thymocytes. CDR3 sequence (DNA): TGTGCCAGCAGCTTCCCCCTGGGCGGGGGGAGGTTAGATACGCAGTATTTT. It is translated as CASSFPLGGGRLDTQYF.